These 3 T cell receptor beta chains originate from one sample sequenced in a study of blood T cells in healthy people across ages. Sample-barcoded 5' priming and a J-beta primer mix drove a second PCR of roughly 6 to 12 cycles. TCRdb fed the 5' RACE reads into MiXCR, producing one record per CDR3 protein. The profile covers over 500,000 distinct CDR3 sequences, with about 27% appearing a single time and under 4.5% taken by the ten largest. These same records also appear under a second study, on T cells of mothers and their children.

What was sequenced was blood. The receptors shown here come from a boy between 2 and 15 years old in good health.

This clonotype showed up just a few times. The chain joins TRBV4-2 to TRBJ2-1; no reliable D call. The germline gives CDR1 LGHNA, CDR2 YNFKEQ. V lost 1 base, J lost 9 bases, and 10 bases lay in between. The CDR3 extends over 13 amino acids. CDR3: CASSQGAVAEQFF. The CDR3 nucleotides are TGTGCCAGCAGCCAAGGTGCAGTGGCTGAGCAGTTCTTC.

The chain employs TRBV10-3 and TRBJ1-4, with D possibly TRBD1 on 5 matching bases. This CDR3 has 13 amino acids. Trimming shortened V by 5 bases and J by 8 bases, and 12 bases separated the two germline ends. CDR1 and CDR2 (germline): ENHRY, SYGVKD. The CDR3 DNA reads TGTGCCATCAGTCCGGGGGTCGGGGAAAAACTGTTTTTT. Its protein is CAISPGVGEKLFF.

V is TRBV6-5 and J is TRBJ2-1; the match to TRBD1 covers 8 bases. The CDR3 runs 15 residues. J lost 8 bases, V lost 6 bases, and 12 bases had no gene match. Per the germline V gene, CDR1 is MNHEY and CDR2 is SVGAGI. The CDR3 loop reads CASSRGRTGTHEQFF. In DNA form, the CDR3 reads TGTGCCAGCAGCCGGGGAAGGACAGGGACGCATGAGCAGTTCTTC.